This T cell receptor (beta chain) was captured in a study of cytomegalovirus exposure and HLA in healthy donors. Amplification used 60 Vbeta primers and 13 Jbeta primers. Measured with immunoSEQ multiplex PCR; TCRdb has only the in-frame clones, and not every one. The table has more than 85,000 clones, approximately 81% seen once. The V gene lost 5 bases and the J gene lost 1 base, with 12 bases spanning the gap. The CDR3 loop spans 15 amino acids. In germline, CDR1 is SGHVS, CDR2 FQNEAQ. The clonotype comes from a male donor in good health and CMV-seropositive. Specimen: PBMCs. This chain uses TRBV7-8 with TRBJ1-5, with D possibly TRBD1 on 6 matching bases. CDR3 sequence: CASSPTGTSNQPQHF. The DNA of the CDR3 is TGTGCCAGCAGCCCAACAGGGACGAGCAATCAGCCCCAGCATTTT. Looking up the rest from reference TRBV7-8 and TRBJ1-5 gives the full variable domain: GAGVSQSPRYKVAKRGQDVALRCDPISGHVSLFWYQQALGQGPEFLTYFQNEAQLDKSGLPSDRFFAERPEGSVSTLKIQRTQQEDSAVYLCASSPTGTSNQPQHFGDGTRLSIL.